This TCR beta chain emerged from a study of blood T cell repertoires in COVID-19 (dated by TCRdb to about 2020). Background for the entire study: Samples from collaborators originated in the United States, Italy and Spain and spanned both the acute and convalescent phases of COVID-19. The dataset comprised deeply sampled blood TCRbeta repertoires from subjects exposed to, actively infected with, or recovered from COVID-19. The sample metadata nearly always contained a de-identified subject ID, COVID-19 status, age in years and sex. Where available, HLA class I and class II types were obtained from metadata supplied by the sample provider rather than from assay-based typing. The material from the prospective study consisted of cDNA or gDNA derived from T cells, B-cell-depleted T cells, or PBMCs. The samples were drawn from the first 160 participants of the ongoing ImmuneRACE study and from some 1,300 subjects provided by 6 global collaborators. The repertoires were released in a freely available public database intended as a resource for research on the immune response to SARS-CoV-2. Study-wide conclusions, independent of this receptor: How much clinical and demographic metadata was included differed by source and by participant, and the metadata was provided uncurated.

Each collaborating institution followed its own protocols to collect whole blood in K2EDTA tubes. Collaborator samples were shipped for TCRbeta analysis as frozen whole blood, isolated PBMCs, or DNA extracted from either sample type. TCRbeta CDR3 regions were amplified from genomic DNA using the immunoSEQ Assay, a bias-controlled multiplex PCR. On the authors' methods: The number of nucleated cells in each sample was estimated by amplification of reference gene primers within the assay. To quantify the absolute abundance of each unique TCRbeta CDR3 rearrangement, sequence reads were collapsed and filtered. For each sample, productive Simpson clonality was calculated as the square root of Simpson's diversity index across productive rearrangements. The immuneACCESS repertoire file appears here via TCRdb, limited to in-frame rearrangements. These files lack a portion of the clones; in checked studies, under half of the deficit traces to unresolved V genes, and the cause of the others is not known. From that table come the V and J calls and clone size; the DNA was used to work out D and trimming. The sample has some 150,000 clones on record, about nine tenths of them singletons. Of the sample, roughly 9.6% is held by the ten largest clones.

Trimming costs V 0 bases and J 10 bases, and their ends lie 10 bases apart. The CDR3 starts with the cysteine, ends with the phenylalanine, and has 12 residues. Only CDR3 DNA remains: 36 bases, in frame from the first base. Per the germline V gene, SGHDN is the CDR1 and FVKESK is the CDR2. Comment on this clone: What this receptor recognizes is not known. Per-base quality was not reported, and no clone a single base away is much larger than it.

The rearrangement combines TRBV14 with TRBJ2-7; there is no confident call for the D gene. The specimen was peripheral blood. This clonotype was obtained from a woman at least 80 years old with acute or convalescent COVID-19. The CDR3 protein is CASSQDLRPQYF. The nucleotide sequence is TGTGCCAGCAGCCAAGATCTGCGCCCCCAGTACTTC. Supplemented by the reference TRBV14 and TRBJ2-7 proteins around the CDR3, the complete variable domain is EAGVTQFPSHSVIEKGQTVTLRCDPISGHDNLYWYRRVMGKEIKFLLHFVKESKQDESGMPNNRFLAERTGGTYSTLKVQPAELEDSGVYFCASSQDLRPQYFGPGTRLTVT.